Listed below are T cell receptor beta chains from one sample, sequenced in a study of siplizumab effects on memory and regulatory T cells. Profiling relied on immunoSEQ multiplex PCR, and the TCRdb table lists in-frame clones only, not all of them. This sample has 55,000 to 80,000 clones, with less than 80% found just once. Sequenced sample: memory CD4+ T cells sorted from blood. The source of these receptors is a human donor in good health. Each CDR3 is given with its conserved first and last residue. A D gene is named only where the DNA matches it firmly.

D gene	V gene	J gene	CDR3 protein	CDR3 DNA
-	TRBV27	TRBJ2-2	CASMGRIDRFLVTGELFF	TGTGCCAGCATGGGACGAATCGACAGGTTTCTAGTCACCGGGGAGCTGTTTTTT
-	TRBV30	TRBJ2-6	CAWNRGIGANVLTF	TGTGCCTGGAATAGAGGGATCGGGGCCAACGTCCTGACTTTC
-	TRBV6-6	TRBJ2-3	CASSPQGTDTQYF	TGTGCCAGCAGTCCTCAAGGGACAGATACGCAGTATTTT
-	TRBV5-4	TRBJ2-5	CASTLGVETQYF	TGTGCCAGCACCCTTGGAGTAGAGACCCAGTACTTC
-	TRBV5-6	TRBJ2-7	CASSLPTGDEQYF	TGTGCCAGCAGCTTGCCGACAGGTGACGAGCAGTACTTC
-	TRBV7-2	TRBJ1-2	CASSLGASYGYTF	TGTGCCAGCAGCTTGGGAGCATCCTATGGCTACACCTTC
-	TRBV19	TRBJ2-5	CASSTRFETQYF	TGTGCCAGTAGTACCAGATTCGAGACCCAGTACTTC
-	TRBV2	TRBJ1-2	CASREERDYGYTF	TGTGCCAGCAGGGAGGAACGGGACTATGGCTACACCTTC
-	TRBV7-2	TRBJ1-1	CASSLGGRIGEAFF	TGTGCCAGCAGCTTGGGGGGACGTATAGGTGAAGCTTTCTTT
-	TRBV6-4	TRBJ1-5	CASSSLRGQPQHF	TGTGCCAGCAGCAGCCTTCGAGGTCAGCCCCAGCATTTT
-	TRBV5-1	TRBJ2-7	CASGLQGQSYEQYF	TGCGCCAGCGGCCTACAGGGTCAAAGCTACGAGCAGTACTTC
-	TRBV28	TRBJ2-3	CASGMGGAGADTQYF	TGTGCCAGCGGAATGGGGGGGGCAGGGGCAGATACGCAGTATTTT
-	TRBV5-1	TRBJ2-7	CASSLTDSYYEQYF	TGCGCCAGCAGCTTGACGGACAGTTACTACGAGCAGTACTTC
-	TRBV6-1	TRBJ1-6	CASRPPAGDNSPLHF	TGTGCCAGCAGGCCCCCCGCAGGGGATAATTCACCCCTCCACTTT